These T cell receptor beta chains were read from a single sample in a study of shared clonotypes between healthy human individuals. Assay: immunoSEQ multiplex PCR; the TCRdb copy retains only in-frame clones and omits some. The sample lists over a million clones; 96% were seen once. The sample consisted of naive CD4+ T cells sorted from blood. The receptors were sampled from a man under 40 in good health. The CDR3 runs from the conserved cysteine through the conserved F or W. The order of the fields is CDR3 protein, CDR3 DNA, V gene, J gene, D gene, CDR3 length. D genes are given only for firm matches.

CDR3aa: CASSPNSYSGNTIYF; CDR3nt: TGTGCCAGCTCACCAAACAGCTACTCTGGAAACACCATATATTTT; v_gene: TRBV18; j_gene: TRBJ1-3; d_gene: .; len: 15
CDR3aa: CASSQLNAPSSYNEQFF; CDR3nt: TGTGCCAGCAGCCAACTCAACGCCCCGAGCTCCTACAATGAGCAGTTCTTC; v_gene: TRBV4-2; j_gene: TRBJ2-1; d_gene: .; len: 17
CDR3aa: CATSRDFGNQNTEAFF; CDR3nt: TGTGCCACCAGCAGAGACTTCGGGAACCAGAACACTGAAGCTTTCTTT; v_gene: TRBV15; j_gene: TRBJ1-1; d_gene: .; len: 16
CDR3aa: CARTRGREISYNEQFF; CDR3nt: TGTGCCAGGACGAGGGGGAGGGAGATTTCCTACAATGAGCAGTTCTTC; v_gene: TRBV14; j_gene: TRBJ2-1; d_gene: .; len: 16
CDR3aa: CASSQQGTGTIYF; CDR3nt: TGTGCCAGCAGTCAACAGGGGACTGGCACCATATATTTT; v_gene: TRBV6-5; j_gene: TRBJ1-3; d_gene: TRBD1; len: 13
CDR3aa: CAWGREGLQETQYF; CDR3nt: TGTGCCTGGGGTCGAGAGGGTTTACAAGAGACCCAGTACTTC; v_gene: TRBV30; j_gene: TRBJ2-5; d_gene: .; len: 14
CDR3aa: CSVEGFSFQETQYF; CDR3nt: TGCAGCGTTGAAGGCTTTTCTTTCCAAGAGACCCAGTACTTC; v_gene: TRBV29-1; j_gene: TRBJ2-5; d_gene: .; len: 14
CDR3aa: CASSTQGRGNYGYTF; CDR3nt: TGTGCCAGCAGCACACAGGGCCGGGGGAACTATGGCTACACCTTC; v_gene: TRBV5-6; j_gene: TRBJ1-2; d_gene: .; len: 15
CDR3aa: CASSLGGGAYTGELFF; CDR3nt: TGTGCCAGCAGCTTAGGTGGCGGGGCCTACACCGGGGAGCTGTTTTTT; v_gene: TRBV7-9; j_gene: TRBJ2-2; d_gene: .; len: 16
CDR3aa: CASSILPGQGTDTQYF; CDR3nt: TGCGCCAGCAGCATACTACCGGGACAGGGTACAGATACGCAGTATTTT; v_gene: TRBV5-1; j_gene: TRBJ2-3; d_gene: TRBD1; len: 16
CDR3aa: CASSPRPNTGELFF; CDR3nt: TGTGCCAGCAGCCCCCGACCTAATACCGGGGAGCTGTTTTTT; v_gene: TRBV7-9; j_gene: TRBJ2-2; d_gene: .; len: 14
CDR3aa: CASSKRTEKYQETQYF; CDR3nt: TGTGCCAGCAGCAAAAGGACCGAAAAGTACCAAGAGACCCAGTACTTC; v_gene: TRBV7-6; j_gene: TRBJ2-5; d_gene: .; len: 16
CDR3aa: CSVGEQATYEQYF; CDR3nt: TGCAGCGTTGGGGAACAGGCAACCTACGAGCAGTACTTC; v_gene: TRBV29-1; j_gene: TRBJ2-7; d_gene: .; len: 13
CDR3aa: CASISAGTVNYEQYF; CDR3nt: TGTGCCAGCATCTCCGCCGGGACGGTTAACTACGAGCAGTACTTC; v_gene: TRBV28; j_gene: TRBJ2-7; d_gene: .; len: 15
CDR3aa: CASSQDSNTGELFF; CDR3nt: TGCGCCAGCAGCCAAGATTCTAACACCGGGGAGCTGTTTTTT; v_gene: TRBV4-1; j_gene: TRBJ2-2; d_gene: .; len: 14
CDR3aa: CASRSVLYRKTYGYTF; CDR3nt: TGTGCCAGCAGGTCGGTGTTATACAGAAAGACCTATGGCTACACCTTC; v_gene: TRBV21-1; j_gene: TRBJ1-2; d_gene: .; len: 16
CDR3aa: CASSSDLPEKLFF; CDR3nt: TGCGCCAGCAGCTCAGACCTACCTGAAAAACTGTTTTTT; v_gene: TRBV4-3; j_gene: TRBJ1-4; d_gene: .; len: 13
CDR3aa: CASSDLTSGRKDEQFF; CDR3nt: TGTGCCAGCAGTGATTTGACTAGCGGGAGAAAGGATGAGCAGTTCTTC; v_gene: TRBV25-1; j_gene: TRBJ2-1; d_gene: TRBD2; len: 16
CDR3aa: CASSQGPGGRGETQYF; CDR3nt: TGCGCCAGCAGCCAAGGGCCCGGGGGGCGGGGAGAGACCCAGTACTTC; v_gene: TRBV4-3; j_gene: TRBJ2-5; d_gene: .; len: 16
CDR3aa: CSVVGAGANVLTF; CDR3nt: TGCAGCGTTGTTGGGGCTGGGGCCAACGTCCTGACTTTC; v_gene: TRBV29-1; j_gene: TRBJ2-6; d_gene: .; len: 13
CDR3aa: CASSSKSPGQGNTGELFF; CDR3nt: TGCGCCAGCAGCTCAAAATCCCCGGGACAGGGCAACACCGGGGAGCTGTTTTTT; v_gene: TRBV5-1; j_gene: TRBJ2-2; d_gene: TRBD1; len: 18
CDR3aa: CASRRLQLNTEAFF; CDR3nt: TGTGCCAGTCGAAGGCTTCAGTTGAACACTGAAGCTTTCTTT; v_gene: TRBV19; j_gene: TRBJ1-1; d_gene: .; len: 14
CDR3aa: CASIMGGAGNTIYF; CDR3nt: TGTGCCAGCATCATGGGGGGCGCAGGAAACACCATATATTTT; v_gene: TRBV11-2; j_gene: TRBJ1-3; d_gene: .; len: 14
CDR3aa: CASSFSGNNEQFF; CDR3nt: TGTGCCAGCAGTTTTAGCGGAAACAATGAGCAGTTCTTC; v_gene: TRBV28; j_gene: TRBJ2-1; d_gene: .; len: 13
CDR3aa: CASSFAFVSAGELFF; CDR3nt: TGTGCCAGCAGCTTTGCTTTCGTCTCGGCCGGGGAGCTGTTTTTT; v_gene: TRBV9; j_gene: TRBJ2-2; d_gene: .; len: 15
CDR3aa: CASSIGLAGGTPGTDTQYF; CDR3nt: TGCGCCAGCAGCATCGGACTAGCGGGAGGTACACCGGGGACAGATACGCAGTATTTT; v_gene: TRBV5-1; j_gene: TRBJ2-3; d_gene: TRBD2; len: 19
CDR3aa: CASMGGGEKLFF; CDR3nt: TGTGCCAGCATGGGGGGAGGGGAAAAACTGTTTTTT; v_gene: TRBV6-5; j_gene: TRBJ1-4; d_gene: .; len: 12
CDR3aa: CSAPLREPHEQYF; CDR3nt: TGCAGCGCCCCATTGAGGGAGCCCCACGAGCAGTACTTC; v_gene: TRBV29-1; j_gene: TRBJ2-7; d_gene: .; len: 13
CDR3aa: CASSPIGQGRRQPQHF; CDR3nt: TGTGCCAGCAGTCCCATAGGACAGGGTAGACGTCAGCCCCAGCATTTT; v_gene: TRBV28; j_gene: TRBJ1-5; d_gene: TRBD1; len: 16
CDR3aa: CASSRGLAGHTGELFF; CDR3nt: TGTGCCAGCAGCCGAGGACTAGCGGGCCACACCGGGGAGCTGTTTTTT; v_gene: TRBV5-6; j_gene: TRBJ2-2; d_gene: TRBD2; len: 16
CDR3aa: CASSLQTRKIDEQFF; CDR3nt: TGTGCCAGCAGCCTCCAGACTAGAAAGATCGATGAGCAGTTCTTC; v_gene: TRBV7-6; j_gene: TRBJ2-1; d_gene: .; len: 15